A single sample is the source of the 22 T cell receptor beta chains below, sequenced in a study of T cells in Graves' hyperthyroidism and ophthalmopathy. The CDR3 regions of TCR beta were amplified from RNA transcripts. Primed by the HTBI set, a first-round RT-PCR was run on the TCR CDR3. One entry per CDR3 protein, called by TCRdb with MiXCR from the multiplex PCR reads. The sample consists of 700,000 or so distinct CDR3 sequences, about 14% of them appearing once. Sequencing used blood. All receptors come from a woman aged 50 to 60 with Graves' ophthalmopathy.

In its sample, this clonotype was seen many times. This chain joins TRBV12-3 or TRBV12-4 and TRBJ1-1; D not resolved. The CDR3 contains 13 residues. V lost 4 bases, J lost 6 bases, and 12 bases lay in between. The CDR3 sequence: CASSSRRRAEAFF. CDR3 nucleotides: TGTGCCAGCAGTTCCCGGAGACGTGCTGAAGCTTTCTTT.

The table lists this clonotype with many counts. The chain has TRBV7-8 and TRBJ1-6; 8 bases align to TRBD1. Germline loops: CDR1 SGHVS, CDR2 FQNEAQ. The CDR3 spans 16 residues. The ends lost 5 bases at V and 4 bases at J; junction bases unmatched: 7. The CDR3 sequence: CASSPRTGSYNSPLHF. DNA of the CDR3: TGTGCCAGCAGCCCAAGGACAGGGTCTTATAATTCACCCCTCCACTTT.

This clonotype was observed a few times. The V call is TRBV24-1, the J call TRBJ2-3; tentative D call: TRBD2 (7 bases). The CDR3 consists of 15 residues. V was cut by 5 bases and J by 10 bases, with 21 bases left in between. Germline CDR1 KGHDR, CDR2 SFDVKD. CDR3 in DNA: TGTGCCACCAGTGTCTCCGACGGGGGGCGCGGGGCGCAGTATTTT. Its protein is CATSVSDGGRGAQYF.

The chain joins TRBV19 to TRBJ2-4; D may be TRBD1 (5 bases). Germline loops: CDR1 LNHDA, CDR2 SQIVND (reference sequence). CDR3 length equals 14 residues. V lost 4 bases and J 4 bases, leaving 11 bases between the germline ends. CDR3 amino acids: CASSTAQVKNIQYF. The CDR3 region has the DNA TGTGCCAGTAGTACAGCACAGGTTAAAAACATTCAGTACTTC.

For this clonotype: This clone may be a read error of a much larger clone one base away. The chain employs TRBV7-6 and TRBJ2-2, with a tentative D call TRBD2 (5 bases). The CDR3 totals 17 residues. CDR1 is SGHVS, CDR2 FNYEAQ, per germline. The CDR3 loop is CASSLEPPTGNTGELSF. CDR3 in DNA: TGTGCCAGCAGCTTAGAACCCCCGACGGGGAACACCGGGGAGCTGTCTTTT.

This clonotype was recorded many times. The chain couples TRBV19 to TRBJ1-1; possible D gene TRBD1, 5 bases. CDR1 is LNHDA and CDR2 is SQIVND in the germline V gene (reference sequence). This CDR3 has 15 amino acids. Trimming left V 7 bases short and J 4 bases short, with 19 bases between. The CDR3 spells CASTILPGVGTEAFF. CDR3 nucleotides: TGTGCCAGTACCATCCTCCCGGGGGTAGGCACTGAAGCTTTCTTT.

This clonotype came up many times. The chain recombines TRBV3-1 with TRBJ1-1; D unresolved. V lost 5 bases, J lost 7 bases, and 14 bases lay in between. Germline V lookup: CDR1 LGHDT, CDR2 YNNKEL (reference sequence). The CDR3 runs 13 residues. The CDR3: CASSNEREGEAFF. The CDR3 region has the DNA TGTGCCAGCAGCAACGAACGGGAAGGTGAAGCTTTCTTT.

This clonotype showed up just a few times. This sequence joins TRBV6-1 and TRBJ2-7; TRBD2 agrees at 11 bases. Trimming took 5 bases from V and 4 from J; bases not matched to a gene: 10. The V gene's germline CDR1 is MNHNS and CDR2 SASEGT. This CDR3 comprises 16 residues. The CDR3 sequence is CASSNRVSSGRYEQYF. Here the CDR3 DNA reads TGTGCCAGCAGTAACAGGGTGTCTAGCGGGAGGTACGAGCAGTACTTC.

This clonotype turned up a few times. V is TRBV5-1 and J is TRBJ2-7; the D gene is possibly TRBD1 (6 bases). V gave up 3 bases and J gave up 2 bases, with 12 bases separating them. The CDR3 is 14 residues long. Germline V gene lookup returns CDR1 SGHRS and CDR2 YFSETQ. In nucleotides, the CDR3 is TGCGCCAGCAGCTCCCGGACAGACACCTACGAGCAGTACTTC. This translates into CASSSRTDTYEQYF.

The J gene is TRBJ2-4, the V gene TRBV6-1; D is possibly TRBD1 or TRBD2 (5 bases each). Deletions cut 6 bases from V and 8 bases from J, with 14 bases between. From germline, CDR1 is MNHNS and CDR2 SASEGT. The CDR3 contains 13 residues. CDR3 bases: TGTGCCAGCAGGAGGGACGAAGGAGACATTCAGTACTTC. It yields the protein CASRRDEGDIQYF.

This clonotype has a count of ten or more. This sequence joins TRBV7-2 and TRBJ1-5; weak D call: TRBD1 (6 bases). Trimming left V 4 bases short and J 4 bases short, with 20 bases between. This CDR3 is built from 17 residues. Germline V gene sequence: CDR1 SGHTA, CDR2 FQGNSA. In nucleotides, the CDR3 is TGTGCCAGCAGCTCAGGGGCCTTAAGGACAGTAAATCAGCCCCAGCATTTT. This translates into CASSSGALRTVNQPQHF.

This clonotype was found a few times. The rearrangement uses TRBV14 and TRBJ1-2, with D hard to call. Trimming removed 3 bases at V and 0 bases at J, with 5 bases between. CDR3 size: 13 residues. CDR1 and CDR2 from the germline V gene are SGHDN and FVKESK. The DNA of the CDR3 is TGTGCCAGCAGCCAGGTGACTAACTATGGCTACACCTTC. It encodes CASSQVTNYGYTF.

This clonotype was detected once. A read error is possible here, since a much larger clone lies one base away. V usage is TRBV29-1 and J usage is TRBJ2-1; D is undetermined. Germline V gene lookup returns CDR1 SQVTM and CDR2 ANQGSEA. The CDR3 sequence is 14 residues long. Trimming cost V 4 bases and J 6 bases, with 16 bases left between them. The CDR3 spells CSVALSHFCNEQFF. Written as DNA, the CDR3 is TGCAGCGTTGCCCTCTCCCATTTCTGCAATGAGCAGTTCTTC.

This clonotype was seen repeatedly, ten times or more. In DNA form, the CDR3 reads TGCAGCGTACCGGGACTAGACCTTTACAATGAGCAGTTCTTC. It translates to CSVPGLDLYNEQFF. The chain recombines TRBV29-1 with TRBJ2-1; 8 bases map to TRBD2. This CDR3 region has 14 residues. CDR1 is SQVTM and CDR2 is ANQGSEA in the germline V gene. V lost 6 bases and J lost 4; bases outside the gene matches: 8.

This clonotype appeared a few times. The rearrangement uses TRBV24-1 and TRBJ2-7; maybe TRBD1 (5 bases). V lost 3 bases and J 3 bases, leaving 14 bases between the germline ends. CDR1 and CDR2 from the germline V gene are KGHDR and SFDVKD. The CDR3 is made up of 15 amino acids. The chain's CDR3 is CATSDPRAGIYEQYF. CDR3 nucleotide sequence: TGTGCCACCAGTGATCCGAGAGCAGGGATCTACGAGCAGTACTTC.

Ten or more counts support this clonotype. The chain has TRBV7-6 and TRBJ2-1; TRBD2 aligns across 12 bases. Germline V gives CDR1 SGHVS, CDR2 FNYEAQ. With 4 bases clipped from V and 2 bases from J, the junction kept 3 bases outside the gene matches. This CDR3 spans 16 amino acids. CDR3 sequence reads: CASSSPSGRAYNEQFF. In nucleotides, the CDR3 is TGTGCCAGCAGCTCTCCTAGCGGGAGGGCCTACAATGAGCAGTTCTTC.

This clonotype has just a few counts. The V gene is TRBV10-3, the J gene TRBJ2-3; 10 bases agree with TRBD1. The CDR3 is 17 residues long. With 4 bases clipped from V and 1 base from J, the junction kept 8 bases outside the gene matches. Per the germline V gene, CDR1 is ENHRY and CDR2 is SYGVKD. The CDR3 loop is CAISGQTGGFGTDTQYF. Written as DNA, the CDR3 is TGTGCCATCAGTGGACAGACAGGGGGCTTTGGCACAGATACGCAGTATTTT.

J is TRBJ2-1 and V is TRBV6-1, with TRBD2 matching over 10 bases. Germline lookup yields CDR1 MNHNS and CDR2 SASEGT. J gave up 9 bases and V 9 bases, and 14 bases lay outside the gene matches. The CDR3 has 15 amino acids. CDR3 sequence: CASSKAGGPSSEQFF. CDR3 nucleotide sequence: TGTGCCAGTTCAAAAGCGGGAGGGCCCTCAAGTGAGCAGTTCTTC.

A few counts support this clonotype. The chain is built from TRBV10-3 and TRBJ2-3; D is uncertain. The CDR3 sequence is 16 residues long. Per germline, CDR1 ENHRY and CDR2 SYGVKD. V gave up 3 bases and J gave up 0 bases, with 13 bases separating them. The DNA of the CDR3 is TGTGCCATCAGTGATTCTAGTGCCCTTAGCACAGATACGCAGTATTTT. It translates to CAISDSSALSTDTQYF.

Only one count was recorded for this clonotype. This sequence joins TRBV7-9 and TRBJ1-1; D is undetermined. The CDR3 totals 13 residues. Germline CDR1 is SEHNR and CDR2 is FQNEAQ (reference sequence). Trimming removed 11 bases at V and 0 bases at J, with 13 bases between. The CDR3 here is CACTLGMNTEAFF. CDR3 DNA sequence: TGTGCCTGCACCTTGGGAATGAACACTGAAGCTTTCTTT.

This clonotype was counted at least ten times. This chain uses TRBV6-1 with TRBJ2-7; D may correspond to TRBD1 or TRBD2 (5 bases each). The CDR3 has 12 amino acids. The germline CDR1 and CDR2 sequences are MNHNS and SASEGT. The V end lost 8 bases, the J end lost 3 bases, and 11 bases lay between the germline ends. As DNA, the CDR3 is TGTGCCAGCTATGGGACGGGCTACGAGCAGTACTTC. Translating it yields CASYGTGYEQYF.

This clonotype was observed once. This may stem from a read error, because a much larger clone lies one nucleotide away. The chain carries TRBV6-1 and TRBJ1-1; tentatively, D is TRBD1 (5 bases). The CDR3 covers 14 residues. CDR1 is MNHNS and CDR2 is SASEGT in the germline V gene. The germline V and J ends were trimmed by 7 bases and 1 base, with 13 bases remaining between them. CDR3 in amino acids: CASTPGAANTEAFF. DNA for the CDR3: TGTGCCAGCACCCCCGGGGCAGCGAACACTGAAGCTTTCTTT.